These T cell receptor beta chains were read from a single sample in a study of blood T cells in healthy people across ages. TCRdb re-called the 5' RACE reads with MiXCR, one entry per CDR3 protein. Of roughly 1,000,000 distinct CDR3 sequences in the sample, almost 25% were seen once. The same data also contributed to another study, on T cells of mothers and their children.

The sample taken for sequencing was blood. These TCRs come from a girl aged 2 to 9 in good health. The CDR3 runs from the conserved cysteine through the conserved F or W.

V	J	CDR3
TRBV20-1	TRBJ1-2	CSARLAYGYTF
TRBV28	NA	CASSPPPGPHKGNEQFF
TRBV10-3	TRBJ1-1	CAISDLGPLEAFF
TRBV7-2	TRBJ1-1	CASSLGGRAIAFF
TRBV7-3	TRBJ1-1	CASSQLHAASNTEAFF
TRBV4-1	TRBJ2-1	CASSQSILVGGTGGNEQFF
TRBV7-9	TRBJ2-1	CASSPSSGNEQFF
TRBV5-1	TRBJ2-7	CASRTDSPAGQYF
TRBV3-1	TRBJ2-5	CASSQDWREGRETQYF
TRBV7-9	TRBJ2-2	CASSIGSIAGRPNTGELFF
TRBV24-1	NA	CATSVDDSGEYNEQFF
TRBV9	TRBJ2-1	CASSVVTGGREQFF
TRBV18	TRBJ2-1	CASSTREWGSGGNEQFF
TRBV29-1	TRBJ1-2	CSVEGLSWGYTF
TRBV12-3/TRBV12-4	TRBJ2-7	CASNAGGPYDEQYF
TRBV6-5	TRBJ1-5	CASRRTGGVNQPQHF
TRBV9	TRBJ1-5	CASSTGSGDRGNQPQHF
TRBV7-9	TRBJ2-2	CASSLSPLGGGELFF
TRBV10-3	TRBJ2-5	CAISEGTGGMASETQYF
TRBV27	TRBJ1-2	CASSPWDRGDRGYTF
TRBV20-1	TRBJ1-2	CSARRGTTYGYTF
TRBV7-8	NA	CASSLTSGTFNEQFF
TRBV29-1	TRBJ2-3	CSVDGTTDTQYF
TRBV18	TRBJ2-5	CASSWTGGALETQYF
TRBV11-2	TRBJ2-1	CASSLGLDRSSRRRNEQFF
TRBV7-9	TRBJ1-4	CASSSYAGMTTTNEKLFF
TRBV28	TRBJ2-7	CASSLVVRDLGSGQYF
TRBV2	TRBJ2-6	CASSRLLSGANVLTF
TRBV20-1	TRBJ2-1	CSAQIAGGIYNEQFF
TRBV4-3	TRBJ1-2	CASSSTGAGGYTF
TRBV13	TRBJ2-5	CASREYVGQETQYF
TRBV6-5	TRBJ2-1	CASSYSETYEQFF
TRBV7-2	TRBJ2-4	CASSLSSGEHIQYF
TRBV7-2	TRBJ1-4	CASSSDRGLWEKLFF
TRBV7-2	TRBJ2-7	CACSLMPGRTYEQYF
TRBV10-3	TRBJ2-1	CAASGRTYNEQFF
TRBV12-5	TRBJ2-5	CASGFSNQRETQYF
TRBV7-6	TRBJ1-5	CASSNDRDNQPQHF
TRBV5-1	TRBJ1-1	CASSLGPDRDAEAFF
TRBV29-1	TRBJ2-1	CSVLTSGSIGRNEQFF
TRBV27	TRBJ2-7	CASSFTRDSYEQYF
TRBV2	TRBJ2-5	CASSERRGPETQYF
TRBV4-1	TRBJ2-5	CASSPDQGMRGQETQYF
TRBV6-5	TRBJ1-2	CASRRGGQSGYTF
TRBV20-1	TRBJ2-5	CSARDLRGLETQYF
TRBV6-6	TRBJ1-5	CATVPEGSNQPQHF
TRBV7-2	NA	CASSLSYGAEQYF
TRBV27	TRBJ1-5	CASSPGTGGYNQPQHF
TRBV2	TRBJ1-2	CASSELGSVGYGYTF
TRBV9	TRBJ2-6	CASSVKISGANVLTF
TRBV5-1	TRBJ1-2	CASSIYTGTGASYTF
TRBV27	TRBJ2-7	CASSRDTSSSYEQYF
TRBV10-3	TRBJ2-7	CAIGGTGPAYEQYF
TRBV10-3	TRBJ1-6	CAISESEGYNSPLHF
TRBV6-1	TRBJ1-4	CASMLGAGNEKLFF
TRBV15	TRBJ2-5	CATSRDPSNRHRQETQYF
TRBV6-2/TRBV6-3	NA	CASSSLVAYEQYF
TRBV7-2	TRBJ2-5	CASSPTGGLWGTQYF
TRBV13	TRBJ1-2	CASSSYRGYGYTF